These 22 T cell receptor beta chains came from one sample sequenced in a study of response to subunit inactivated influenza vaccine. Via MiXCR, TCRdb re-called the RT-PCR reads, giving one row per CDR3 protein. Of 500,000 to 550,000 distinct CDR3 sequences detected, 6% to 9% appear once; the ten largest clones hold about an eighth. Sequencing was performed on PBMCs from blood, taken around 25 months after vaccination. These receptors came from a man between 50 and 75 years old who received an inactivated influenza vaccine.

The sample holds a few counts of this clonotype. The J gene is TRBJ2-1, the V gene TRBV5-1; a possible D gene is TRBD2 (6 bases). The CDR3 spans 16 residues. CDR1 and CDR2 from the germline V gene are SGHRS and YFSETQ. The ends were cut back, 4 bases at V and 0 bases at J, with 14 bases in the middle. Written as DNA, the CDR3 is TGCGCCAGCAGCCCTGGGGGGAGCGGCTCCTACAATGAGCAGTTCTTC. It yields the protein CASSPGGSGSYNEQFF.

This clonotype was counted at least ten times. This sequence joins TRBV7-8 and TRBJ1-6; D is possibly TRBD1 (5 bases). The V and J ends lost 7 bases and 7 bases respectively, with 20 bases between them. The CDR3 covers 16 residues. Germline values: CDR1 SGHVS, CDR2 FQNEAQ. CDR3 protein: CASTVGLGLGNSPLHF. The DNA of the CDR3 is TGTGCCAGCACGGTCGGTTTGGGGCTTGGAAATTCACCCCTCCACTTT.

This clonotype was counted only a few times. This chain uses TRBV7-9 with TRBJ1-5; 11 positions match TRBD1. This CDR3 spans 16 amino acids. V lost 5 bases and J lost 0; bases outside the gene matches: 3. Germline loops: CDR1 SEHNR, CDR2 FQNEAQ (reference sequence). Here the CDR3 reads CASSQDRGLSNQPQHF. The CDR3 bases are TGTGCCAGCAGCCAGGACAGGGGGCTTAGCAATCAGCCCCAGCATTTT.

This clonotype was seen only a few times. This chain connects TRBV7-2 to TRBJ1-5, with TRBD1 as a possible D gene (6 bases). The germline V gene encodes CDR1 SGHTA and CDR2 FQGNSA. CDR3 length: 15 amino acids. The ends were cut back, 1 base at V and 4 bases at J, with 11 bases in the middle. The CDR3 is CASSLGTVLNQPQHF. The CDR3 DNA sequence: TGTGCCAGCAGCTTAGGGACAGTCCTTAATCAGCCCCAGCATTTT.

The chain uses TRBV18 and TRBJ2-7; 8 bases are shared with TRBD1. The germline V gene encodes CDR1 KGHSH and CDR2 LQKENI. J gave up 5 bases and V 5 bases, and 8 bases lay outside the gene matches. The CDR3 has 14 amino acids. The CDR3 region is CASSKDRAPNEQYF. In nucleotides, the CDR3 is TGTGCCAGCTCAAAGGACAGGGCACCCAACGAGCAGTACTTC.

The rearrangement joins TRBV12-3 or TRBV12-4 to TRBJ2-3, with TRBD2 matching 7 bases. The CDR3 is made up of 15 amino acids. V shed 5 bases, J shed 1 base, and the junction held 6 bases outside the gene matches. The CDR3 DNA follows: TGTGCCAGCAGTACCGGGGGGACTCGCACAGATACGCAGTATTTT. Its translation: CASSTGGTRTDTQYF.

The chain couples TRBV14 to TRBJ2-3, with D possibly TRBD2 on 6 matching bases. Germline loops: CDR1 SGHDN, CDR2 FVKESK. Trimming removed 5 bases at V and 8 bases at J, with 20 bases between. The CDR3 runs to 15 residues. The CDR3 is CASSTHPRETATQYF. The CDR3 region has the DNA TGTGCCAGCAGCACCCATCCCCGGGAGACGGCTACGCAGTATTTT.

The chain recombines TRBV29-1 with TRBJ2-3; D is ambiguous. The germline V gene encodes CDR1 SQVTM and CDR2 ANQGSEA. V lost 4 bases and J lost 10, with 12 bases in between. The CDR3 is 11 amino acids. CDR3 coding DNA: TGCAGCGTTGCGGGCCTTCAGGCGCAGTATTTT. Protein sequence: CSVAGLQAQYF.

This clonotype has just a few counts. V is TRBV7-2 and J is TRBJ1-1; D not resolved. V lost 5 bases and J 1 base, leaving 11 bases between the germline ends. Per germline, CDR1 SGHTA and CDR2 FQGNSA. This CDR3 region has 14 residues. This chain's CDR3 is CASSGRRGNTEAFF. The CDR3 DNA reads TGTGCCAGCAGCGGGCGGCGCGGGAACACTGAAGCTTTCTTT.

This chain joins TRBV7-9 and TRBJ1-1; TRBD1 agrees at 8 bases. The CDR3 loop spans 13 amino acids. Germline loops: CDR1 SEHNR, CDR2 FQNEAQ (reference sequence). With 7 bases clipped from V and 7 bases from J, the junction kept 8 bases outside the gene matches. The CDR3 DNA sequence: TGTGCCAGCACCGACAGGGGCGCGGATGAAGCTTTCTTT. Protein product: CASTDRGADEAFF.

This clonotype appeared many times. The chain couples TRBV9 to TRBJ1-1; unclear D gene. CDR3 length equals 12 residues. Trimming took off 4 bases at V and 1 base at J, with 5 bases between the two ends. Germline V lookup: CDR1 SGDLS, CDR2 YYNGEE. The CDR3 spells CASSPQNTEAFF. The CDR3 region has the DNA TGTGCCAGCAGCCCTCAGAACACTGAAGCTTTCTTT.

Many counts were recorded for this clonotype. The gene calls are TRBV11-2 and TRBJ2-7; 7 bases are a match to TRBD1. The CDR3 is 15 residues long. V trimming: 0 bases; J trimming: 2 bases; junction bases outside the gene matches: 4. Germline CDR1 is SGHAT and CDR2 is FQNNGV. This CDR3 is CASSLERTGAYEQYF. CDR3 nucleotide sequence: TGTGCCAGCAGCTTAGAACGTACAGGGGCCTACGAGCAGTACTTC.

This clonotype occurred a few times. This chain links TRBV7-9 with TRBJ2-7; 8 bases line up with TRBD1. The CDR3 totals 12 residues. V lost 7 bases, J lost 6 bases, and 5 bases stayed unmatched. Looked up from germline, CDR1 is SEHNR and CDR2 is FQNEAQ (reference sequence). CDR3 bases: TGTGCCAGCACCCGACAGGGGATCGAGCAGTACTTC. This gives the protein CASTRQGIEQYF.

This clonotype appeared many times. The chain combines TRBV6-2 or TRBV6-3 with TRBJ1-1; D may be TRBD1 (6 bases). From germline, CDR1 is MNHEY and CDR2 SVGEGT. Trimming shortened V by 0 bases and J by 8 bases, and 19 bases separated the two germline ends. The CDR3 sequence is 16 residues long. CDR3: CASSYSRVGQSREAFF. In DNA form, the CDR3 reads TGTGCCAGCAGTTACTCCAGAGTAGGACAGTCGCGAGAAGCTTTCTTT.

The chain has TRBV6-1 and TRBJ2-2; the D gene is possibly TRBD1 (6 bases). The CDR3 runs 14 residues. The germline V gene has CDR1 MNHNS and CDR2 SASEGT. With 6 bases removed from V and 5 bases from J, the gap between germline ends came to 13 bases. The CDR3 DNA reads as TGTGCCAGCAGAAAGACAGGAGGAACCGGGGAGCTGTTTTTT. As protein: CASRKTGGTGELFF.

The J gene is TRBJ2-3, the V gene TRBV9, with D uncertain. Deletions cut 3 bases from V and 5 bases from J, with 16 bases between. The V gene's germline CDR1 is SGDLS and CDR2 YYNGEE. This CDR3 comprises 15 residues. The CDR3 DNA follows: TGTGCCAGCAGCGCACAGAGCCCCAAAGGAGATACGCAGTATTTT. Encoded protein: CASSAQSPKGDTQYF.

This clonotype was seen a few times. V gene TRBV20-1 combines with J gene TRBJ2-7; D might be TRBD1 (5 bases). CDR3 length: 13 amino acids. In germline, CDR1 is DFQATT, CDR2 SNEGSKA (reference sequence). V lost 3 bases and J 2 bases, leaving 11 bases between the germline ends. CDR3 DNA sequence: TGCAGTGCTAGTCCCAGGGCGGCCTACGAGCAGTACTTC. Translation: CSASPRAAYEQYF.

The rearrangement links TRBV20-1 to TRBJ1-2; 8 bases match TRBD1. Germline assignment: CDR1 DFQATT and CDR2 SNEGSKA (reference sequence). Germline trimming cut 1 base from V and 8 bases from J; bases unmatched to any gene: 6. The CDR3 has 13 amino acids. For the CDR3, the DNA is TGCAGTGCTAGAGCCCACGACAGGGGCGGCTACACCTTC. It specifies CSARAHDRGGYTF.

This clonotype was counted only a few times. The chain combines TRBV3-1 with TRBJ2-7; 13 positions match TRBD2. Germline loops: CDR1 LGHDT, CDR2 YNNKEL (reference sequence). The length of the CDR3 is 15 residues. After removal of 7 bases from V and 0 bases from J, the junction contained 3 bases not matched to a gene. This CDR3 reads CASMGLAGSSYEQYF. The CDR3 DNA follows: TGTGCCAGCATGGGACTAGCGGGAAGCTCCTACGAGCAGTACTTC.

The rearrangement uses TRBV7-2 and TRBJ1-2, with a possible D match to TRBD1 (6 bases). The V gene's germline CDR1 is SGHTA and CDR2 FQGNSA. The CDR3 covers 14 residues. V was pared by 4 bases and J by 4 bases, with 13 bases between. Here the CDR3 reads CASSSQQGGYGYTF. The CDR3 nucleotides read TGTGCCAGCAGCTCGCAACAGGGAGGCTATGGCTACACCTTC.

CDR3 residues: CASSQDWTSGAPGELFF. Written as DNA, the CDR3 is TGCGCCAGCAGCCAAGATTGGACTAGCGGGGCCCCCGGGGAGCTGTTTTTT. The V gene is TRBV4-3, the J gene TRBJ2-2; 12 bases agree with TRBD2. Germline CDR1 reads LGHNA; CDR2 reads YSLEER. J gave up 6 bases and V 0 bases, and 5 bases lay outside the gene matches. The CDR3 is made up of 17 amino acids.

This clonotype was detected only a few times. The V gene is TRBV9, the J gene TRBJ1-2; D remains unclear. The V end was cut by 0 bases, the J end by 8 bases, with 8 bases between. CDR1 is SGDLS, CDR2 YYNGEE, per germline. The CDR3 spans 12 residues. The CDR3 DNA reads as TGTGCCAGCAGCGTAGGGGAAGGCGGCTACACCTTC. This gives the protein CASSVGEGGYTF.